This T cell receptor beta chain appears in the sequencing data of a study of blood T cells in healthy people across ages (dated by TCRdb to about 2015). For the wider study: In model experiments, roughly one uniquely barcoded TCR beta cDNA molecule per two T cells was captured by template switching. Age-related changes in TCR beta repertoire diversity were measured in the study by deep sequencing normalized with unique cDNA molecular identifiers. The donors were split into four age groups: young (average approximately 16 years), middle-aged (about 40), aged (62) and long-lived (under 90). Donors of different ages were randomly distributed across sequencing lanes to avoid experimental bias. Two additional independent replicas of 1 million unique cDNA reads from the same blood draw were analyzed for two donors (one aged 18 to 30 and one aged 80 or older).

A remark on this clonotype: Its antigen remains undetermined. No clone much larger than this one lies a single base away; base qualities are absent.

Receptor amplification or capture employed 5' RACE. Sequencing was performed on an Illumina HiSeq 2500. The second PCR ran for about 7 to 11 cycles and used a J-beta primer mix along with a sample-barcoded 5' primer. A template-switch 5' adaptor carrying 12 random nucleotides introduced a unique molecular identifier onto each TCR beta cDNA molecule. Each sample yielded at least 2.5 million CDR3-containing paired-end reads. All of the RNA was converted into first-strand cDNA using the Mint cDNA synthesis kit, with a TRBC-specific oligonucleotide serving as the primer. Following uracil-DNA glycosylase treatment, all cDNA underwent a first 18-cycle PCR with the universal primers M1SS and BC2_uni_R. On the authors' methods: For normalization, 1 million high-quality reads, each with a distinct molecular identifier, were randomly selected from each sample. Reads with shared molecular identifiers were discarded instead of being binned into consensus sequences. MiTCR, run with a Q25 quality threshold and the strictest error-elimination algorithm, handled CDR3 identification, clonotype clustering and error correction. A nonparametric unseen species model with Euler transformation was used to estimate a lower bound on total TCR beta diversity. The public reads were run again by TCRdb, first through fastp at Q25 and then through MiXCR, and only productive beta chains were kept. Rows matching on CDR3 protein sequence are summarized as one entry with the most common DNA and genes. TCRdb's processing, not the authors', yielded these V and J calls. Recorded for this sample are hundreds of thousands of distinct CDR3 sequences; 55% to 75% of them occurred a single time. The ten largest account for roughly 20% of the sample.

Relative to germline, V is 2 bases shorter and J is 7 bases shorter, with 11 bases between their ends. CDR1 and CDR2 were assigned from the germline V gene as KGHDR and SFDVKD. The CDR3 runs 13 amino acids, cysteine and phenylalanine included. Only CDR3 DNA remains: 39 bases, in frame from the first base. The paper's findings and limits, for the study overall: Donor CMV infection status was unknown, potentially confounding age-related changes in expanded clonotypes. Observed TCR beta diversity per million T cells fell roughly linearly with age, and a significant reduction was already apparent by age roughly 40. Since profiling was done on bulk unsorted PBMCs, naive and antigen-experienced compartments could not be conclusively compared. Compared with the aged group, more naive CD4+ T cells, fewer expanded clones and increased TCR diversity were shown by the long-lived group, suggesting age selection. There was a strong correlation between observed TCR beta diversity and the percentage of naive T cells measured by flow cytometry. Estimates of total diversity based on one million sequenced T cells were regarded as lower bounds and as underestimates.

Donors were about 36 systemically healthy Caucasian individuals from Russia aged about 6 to 100 years. Ten milliliters of peripheral blood were drawn from each donor into EDTA-treated Vacutainer tubes. PBMCs were isolated by Ficoll-Paque density-gradient centrifugation, with at least 7 million obtained per sample. Trizol reagent was used to extract total RNA from the PBMCs, yielding at least 5.5 micrograms per sample. For every donor, flow cytometry on a PBMC aliquot measured the percentage of naive CD45RAhigh/CD27high T cells. The sequencing input was blood. This sequence originates from a man younger than 45 in good health. The chain is encoded by TRBV24-1 joined to TRBJ2-7; no confident D gene assignment can be made. The DNA sequence follows: TGTGCCACCAGTGATTGGATCGACAATGAGCAGTACTTC. The encoded protein is CATSDWIDNEQYF.